This T cell receptor (beta chain) came from a study of human T cells and chemical hapten exposure. In germline, CDR1 is DFQATT, CDR2 SNEGSKA (reference sequence). There are 13 residues in the CDR3. V was clipped by 0 bases and J by 2 bases, with 6 bases between them. Time point here: pre-sensitization, week 0. As to treatment: therapeutic diphenylcyclopropenone sensitization with weekly scalp DPC. One entry per CDR3 protein results from TCRdb running MiXCR on the RACE reads. Of some 98,000 distinct CDR3 sequences listed, under 14% were seen once; the top ten hold approximately 3.3%. The table lists this clonotype with many counts.

This TCR came from a woman aged 55-69 years with alopecia areata. Some clones in this sample may be carry-over from other donors' samples. This chain uses TRBV20-1 with TRBJ2-3; D call uncertain. The source was whole blood, collected in connection with sensitization to the hapten diphenylcyclopropenone (DPC). The CDR3 protein is CSARDPFTDTQYF. The CDR3 nucleotides are TGCAGTGCTAGAGACCCCTTCACAGATACGCAGTATTTT.